The entry that follows covers one T cell receptor beta chain sequence. Its recognized antigen is unknown. No base quality values were provided; no much bigger clone lies one nucleotide off. The data were obtained in a study of long-term antiretroviral therapy in people with HIV (dated by TCRdb to between 2021 and 2024). For the study in its entirety: Collection of the earliest samples took place about a decade ahead of the 2015 WHO recommendation for immediate ART, at a time when ART was typically delayed until CD4 counts fell. A retrospective serial study tested whether ART initiation and durable HIV suppression were associated with changes in peripheral blood TRB repertoire composition and diversity. From 25 to 30 adults with confirmed HIV infection, the cohort provided around 180 cryopreserved PBMC samples, gathered serially across a mean of approximately six years (range 1-12). No cross-contamination during QIAcube processing was shown when test extractions of a monoclonal T-cell line were performed alongside approximately 32 polyclonal samples. About 35% of the 30 participants with HIV were female. Beyond this particular receptor, the publication reports: Compared with controls, HIV repertoires had narrower CDR3 length ranges, and the network structure pointed to an antigen-experienced repertoire that shifted only slightly toward naive after ART. Since PBMC availability was limited, sequencing covered only the TCR beta chain, with no alpha chain pairing. ART initiation was associated with a significant increase in TRB diversity, but diversity stayed significantly below transplant donor controls even after long-term ART. The repertoire was dominated across all time points by expanded TRB clones identified before ART initiation, although this dominance was seen to fluctuate and to decrease in many PLHIV after ART. Inferences about post-ART repertoire changes were limited because no data were available on ART adherence, viral resistance or therapy changes. Unsorted PBMC were profiled instead of sorted CD4+ and CD8+ T cells because pre-ART samples had limited cell numbers. Samples dated from 2004 to 2017, and the ART regimens used may be less effective than current ones.

The immunoSEQ hsTCRB v3.0 assay was used at survey level resolution to sequence the TRB variable region. TRB sequencing targeted a depth of about 40,000-55,000 T-cell genomes per sample. An Illumina MiSeq with a v3 150-cycle kit was used to sequence the pooled TRB libraries. Turning to the authors' computational methods: Repertoire analysis was performed in R inside a reproducible Nextflow workflow that covered QC, data transformation and analysis. LymphoSeq2, an R package for AIRR-Seq data exploration, was used to implement custom analyses. Several samples that yielded fewer than 5000 total TRB sequences were excluded, so that around 190 HIV repertoires were analyzed. Among the approximately 180 retained HIV repertoires, 59 were collected before ART initiation and roughly 130 were collected after ART initiation. Each repertoire was downsampled to 5000 TRB nucleotide sequences, and summary statistics were averaged across 100 downsampling iterations. The analysis kept only TRB sequences whose CDR3 regions were at least seven amino acids long. Two measures captured diversity: a Shannon entropy-derived clonality score and the Gini coefficient. In the repertoire networks, any two of the top 5000 CDR3 amino acid sequences were connected whenever the two sequences differed by an edit distance of one. GLIPH2 predicted antigen specificity groups and MHC restriction for TRB CDR3 amino acid sequences. To flag known CMV, EBV, HIV or tissue antigen associations, CDR3 amino acid sequences were matched against VDJdb and McPAS-TCR. Pre-ART, post-ART and control groups were compared with Wilcoxon signed-rank tests and Holm-Bonferroni correction. The clones in this table, taken by TCRdb from immuneACCESS, are in-frame only. Not every clone is retained; where verified, under half of the shortfall comes from an unresolved V gene, and the cause of the rest is unknown. V and J calls and clone size are those listed in that table; D and trimming were worked out from the DNA. The table for this sample lists tens of thousands of clones; 70% to 90% of them were counted only once. The ten largest clones capture 3.6% of the sample.

To be included, a participant needed at least one PBMC sample from before ART initiation plus at least two post-ART samples. All participants with HIV were treated in the United States of America. Before DNA extraction, cryopreserved samples of roughly 0.85-10 million PBMC were thawed and washed. At the time of the earliest PBMC sample, participants with HIV were aged between roughly 20 and 55 years. Per participant, PBMC samples came from 1-4 timepoints prior to ART initiation and 2-8 timepoints following ART initiation, for a median of 7 samples. For every participant, serial HIV viral load, CD4+ T-cell count, ART history and demographic data were obtained. Using a Qiagen kit on a QIAcube, genomic DNA was extracted from unsorted PBMC, with samples processed in batches of 12. CDR1 and CDR2 were assigned from the germline V gene as ENHRY and SYGVKD. Trimming accounts for 4 bases at V and 6 bases at J, while the number of junction bases matched to no gene is 10. Including cysteine and phenylalanine, the CDR3 has 16 amino acids. Left in the record is the CDR3 DNA by itself, 48 bases read in frame from the first base.

The material was unsorted PBMCs, obtained 1.8 years after starting antiretroviral therapy. The chain links TRBV10-3 with TRBJ2-2, and TRBD2 matches 8 of the central bases. The TCR originated in a woman aged 18-35 years with HIV. CDR3 loop: CAISGVTDGRAGELFF. The DNA reads TGTGCCATCAGTGGGGTGACGGACGGGAGGGCCGGGGAGCTGTTTTTT.